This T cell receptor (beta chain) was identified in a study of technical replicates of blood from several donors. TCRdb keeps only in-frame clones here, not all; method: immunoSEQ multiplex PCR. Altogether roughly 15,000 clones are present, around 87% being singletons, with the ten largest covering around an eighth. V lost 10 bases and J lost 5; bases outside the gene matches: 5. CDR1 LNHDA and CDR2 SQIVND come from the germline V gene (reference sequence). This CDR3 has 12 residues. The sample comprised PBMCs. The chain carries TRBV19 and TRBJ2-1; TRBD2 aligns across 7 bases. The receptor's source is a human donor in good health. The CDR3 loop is CATGLVNNEQFF. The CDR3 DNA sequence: TGTGCCACCGGACTAGTCAACAATGAGCAGTTCTTC. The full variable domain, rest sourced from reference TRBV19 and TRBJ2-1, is DGGITQSPKYLFRKEGQNVTLSCEQNLNHDAMYWYRQDPGQGLRLIYYSQIVNDFQKGDIAEGYSVSREKKESFPLTVTSAQKNPTAFYLCATGLVNNEQFFGPGTRLTVL.